One and the same sample provided the 9 T cell receptor beta chains below, sequenced in a study of T cell responses to AZD1222 COVID-19 vaccine. This table comes from immunoSEQ multiplex PCR, and its TCRdb copy is limited to in-frame clones, with some not included. The table has approximately 160,000 clones, around 93% seen once; the top ten hold approximately 4.8%. The sequences come from peripheral blood, collected on day 0 of AZD1222 vaccination. Every receptor here comes from an adult in good health.

This chain connects TRBV18 to TRBJ1-5, with D perhaps matching TRBD1 (5 bases). Germline V lookup: CDR1 KGHSH, CDR2 LQKENI. There are 13 residues in the CDR3. Trimming removed 3 bases at V and 9 bases at J, with 12 bases between. Written as DNA, the CDR3 is TGTGCCAGCTCACCGGGATGGGGGGGGCCCCAGCATTTT. It specifies CASSPGWGGPQHF.

This clone appeared once. V usage is TRBV2 and J usage is TRBJ1-6; D is ambiguous. The CDR3 has 15 residues. V gave up 4 bases and J gave up 7 bases, with 14 bases separating them. The germline gives CDR1 SNHLY, CDR2 FYNNEI. The CDR3 bases are TGTGCCAGCAGTGTTGACGGAGCTCCAAATTCACCCCTCCACTTT. Its protein is CASSVDGAPNSPLHF.

CDR3 nucleotide sequence: TGTGCCAGCAGTTTAGGGGGGGCAAGGAACTATGGCTACACCTTC. Translation: CASSLGGARNYGYTF. V gene TRBV28 combines with J gene TRBJ1-2; possible D gene TRBD1, 6 bases. The CDR3 is 15 residues long. The V and J ends lost 2 bases and 2 bases respectively, with 12 bases between them. Germline-derived CDR1 and CDR2 are MDHEN and SYDVKM.

V gene TRBV5-4 combines with J gene TRBJ2-3, with 8 positions matching TRBD1. CDR3 size: 16 residues. CDR1 is SGHNT, CDR2 YYREEE, per germline (reference sequence). The V segment lost 4 bases and the J segment 5 bases; nucleotides outside the gene matches: 12. The CDR3 nucleotides are TGTGCCAGCAGCAATATCGGACAGGGAGATGGAGATACGCAGTATTTT. It specifies CASSNIGQGDGDTQYF.

The chain combines TRBV6-5 with TRBJ2-2; D is undetermined. CDR3 length: 14 amino acids. Germline-derived CDR1 and CDR2 are MNHEY and SVGAGI. Trimming pared 6 bases from V and 0 bases from J, leaving 8 bases between. CDR3 in amino acids: CASRGQTNTGELFF. The CDR3 DNA follows: TGTGCCAGCAGAGGGCAGACGAACACCGGGGAGCTGTTTTTT.

The chain recombines TRBV10-3 with TRBJ2-7, with D perhaps TRBD2 (6 bases). V was shortened by 0 bases and J by 1 base, with 13 bases between the two germline ends. Germline V lookup: CDR1 ENHRY, CDR2 SYGVKD. This CDR3 region has 16 residues. CDR3 loop: CAISESGLALSYEQYF. DNA of the CDR3: TGTGCCATCAGTGAGTCTGGGCTAGCGCTATCCTACGAGCAGTACTTC.

The chain combines TRBV3-1 (or the pseudogene TRBV3-2) with TRBJ2-7; D not certain. With 0 bases removed from V and 1 base from J, the gap between germline ends came to 10 bases. The CDR3 covers 15 residues. From germline, CDR1 is LGHDT and CDR2 YNNKEL (reference sequence). The CDR3 nucleotides read TGTGCCAGCAGCCAAGATTGGTCTAGTTCCTACGAGCAGTACTTC. It encodes CASSQDWSSSYEQYF.

The chain recombines TRBV12-3 or TRBV12-4 with TRBJ2-3, with a tentative D call TRBD1 (5 bases). Trimming took 4 bases from V and 2 from J, leaving 7 bases between them. This CDR3 has 13 amino acids. CDR3 DNA sequence: TGTGCCAGCAGTTGGACACACACAGATACGCAGTATTTT. Its protein is CASSWTHTDTQYF.

The count of this clone is one. The J gene is TRBJ1-1, the V gene TRBV3-1 (or the pseudogene TRBV3-2); possible D gene TRBD1, 5 bases. Germline values: CDR1 LGHDT, CDR2 YNNKEL (reference sequence). The CDR3 runs to 16 residues. The V and J ends lost 6 bases and 5 bases respectively, with 22 bases between them. The CDR3 DNA follows: TGTGCCAGCAGGGGAAGGTGGGGGGGAGAAGGGACTGAAGCTTTCTTT. Translated, it gives CASRGRWGGEGTEAFF.